This TCR beta chain was profiled in a study of cytomegalovirus exposure and HLA in healthy donors. In the study overall: Across a few hundred genotyped donors, about 80% landed in the Caucasian-associated ancestry cluster.

About this clone itself: The antigen is unknown.

Study-level points and caveats: Both high specificity and high sensitivity reportedly marked the classifier's diagnosis of cytomegalovirus status. Earlier analysis found most TCR beta V segments productive about 87% or about 30% of the time.

This CDR3 region has 14 residues. V gave up 7 bases and J gave up 4 bases; unmatched junction bases: 8. The germline gives CDR1 SGHTA, CDR2 FQGTGA. Use of 60 Vbeta and 13 Jbeta primers characterized the PCR. Some clones are missing from TCRdb's copy, which holds only in-frame ones; the method was immunoSEQ multiplex PCR. This sample contains over 100,000 clones. The receptor was isolated from a man in his late teens or twenties in good health and CMV-seronegative. The chain couples TRBV7-3 to TRBJ2-3; 7 bases agree with TRBD2. Sequenced sample: PBMCs. The CDR3 DNA reads as TGTGCCAGCAAGATCAGCGGGGTAGCAGATACGCAGTATTTT. It specifies CASKISGVADTQYF. The variable domain in full, completed from reference TRBV7-3 and TRBJ2-3, reads GAGVSQTPSNKVTEKGKYVELRCDPISGHTALYWYRQSLGQGPEFLIYFQGTGAADDSGLPNDRFFAVRPEGSVSTLKIQRTERGDSAVYLCASKISGVADTQYFGPGTRLTVL.